Each of the 24 T cell receptor beta chains below was sequenced from the same sample in a study of T cells expressing NK-cell markers. TCRdb reworked the 5' RACE reads into one entry per CDR3 protein, no DNA. The sample has 300,000 or so distinct CDR3 sequences, and its top ten clones hold around 4.3%. Sequenced input: blood T cells: a sorted CD56 or NKG2C T cell subset, CD4+ or CD8+ T cells, or bulk PBMC T cells (not recorded which). Every receptor here comes from a woman aged 18-70 years in good health.

The chain couples TRBV10-3 to TRBJ2-5; TCRdb reports TRBD1, a call that lacks DNA to check it against. The CDR3 length is 13 residues. Germline V gene lookup returns CDR1 ENHRY and CDR2 SYGVKD. The CDR3 loop is CAISETGSETQYF.

The chain joins TRBV15 to TRBJ2-2; the D gene TCRdb calls, TRBD1, cannot be checked with no DNA. The CDR3 contains 17 residues. CDR1 and CDR2 (germline): LNHNV, YYDKDF (reference sequence). The CDR3 reads CATSSGQGLGNTGELFF. Filled out from reference TRBV15 and TRBJ2-2, the complete variable domain reads DAMVIQNPRYQVTQFGKPVTLSCSQTLNHNVMYWYQQKSSQAPKLLFHYYDKDFNNEADTPDNFQSRRPNTSFCFLDIRSPGLGDTAMYLCATSSGQGLGNTGELFFGEGSRLTVL.

The J gene is TRBJ2-3, the V gene TRBV3-1; TCRdb selects TRBD2, and the lack of DNA leaves this call unchecked. The length of the CDR3 is 16 residues. From germline, CDR1 is LGHDT and CDR2 YNNKEL (reference sequence). The CDR3 loop reads CASSRGGTSGGDTQYF.

CDR3 loop: CASSLYGSPYEQYF. This rearrangement joins TRBV5-4 to TRBJ2-7; lacking DNA, the TRBD1 call made by TCRdb goes unchecked. This CDR3 is built from 14 residues. The germline V gene encodes CDR1 SGHNT and CDR2 YYREEE (reference sequence).

The V and J genes are TRBV20-1 and TRBJ1-4; with no DNA, the TCRdb D assignment of TRBD1 cannot be verified. This CDR3 has 13 residues. Per germline, CDR1 DFQATT and CDR2 SNEGSKA (reference sequence). CDR3: CSARPGTAEKLFF.

The chain carries TRBV12-3 or TRBV12-4 and TRBJ2-5; TCRdb returns TRBD2, unconfirmable since there is no DNA. This CDR3 has 15 residues. The CDR3: CASSSTRTRQETQYF.

The chain carries TRBV6-5 and TRBJ2-1; absent DNA, TCRdb's TRBD2 call cannot be checked. The CDR3 has 15 amino acids. Germline CDR1 reads MNHEY; CDR2 reads SVGAGI. CDR3 loop: CASSSQRGGGNEQFF.

The chain joins TRBV12-3 or TRBV12-4 to TRBJ1-5. The CDR3 contains 12 residues. The CDR3 sequence: CASSLIRPPQHF.

The J gene is TRBJ1-1, the V gene TRBV12-3 or TRBV12-4. CDR3 length equals 13 residues. Here the CDR3 reads CASSPRVLTEAFF.

The chain links TRBV25-1 to TRBJ2-3. CDR3 length: 12 amino acids. In germline, CDR1 is MGHDK, CDR2 SYGVNS. CDR3 amino acids: CASSARMDTQYF. Looking up the rest from reference TRBV25-1 and TRBJ2-3 gives the full variable domain: EADIYQTPRYLVIGTGKKITLECSQTMGHDKMYWYQQDPGMELHLIHYSYGVNSTEKGDLSSESTVSRIRTEHFPLTLESARPSHTSQYLCASSARMDTQYFGPGTRLTVL.

V is TRBV7-8 and J is TRBJ2-3; TCRdb outputs TRBD2, but without DNA this stays unchecked. The germline V gene has CDR1 SGHVS and CDR2 FQNEAQ. There are 17 residues in the CDR3. The chain's CDR3 is CASSLAHTSRGTDTQYF.

The chain uses TRBV5-1 and TRBJ2-7; there is no DNA to check the TCRdb D call of TRBD2. Germline lookup yields CDR1 SGHRS and CDR2 YFSETQ. CDR3 length: 14 residues. CDR3 protein: CASAASGIIYEQYF.

V gene TRBV5-5 combines with J gene TRBJ2-2; TCRdb indicates TRBD1, and absent DNA this call remains unverified. Germline CDR1 SGHKS, CDR2 YYEKEE (reference sequence). This CDR3 is built from 15 residues. The CDR3: CASSLAAGVTGELFF.

CDR3 protein: CASSRGLAKSTDTQYF. The V call is TRBV5-1, the J call TRBJ2-3; the D gene TCRdb calls, TRBD2, cannot be checked with no DNA. CDR1 and CDR2 from the germline V gene are SGHRS and YFSETQ. The CDR3 has 16 amino acids.

The V call is TRBV4-3, the J call TRBJ1-6; lacking DNA, the TRBD1 call made by TCRdb goes unchecked. Per the germline V gene, CDR1 is LGHNA and CDR2 is YSLEER. The CDR3 runs 15 residues. CDR3: CASSQAPGADSPLHF.

The chain recombines TRBV7-8 with TRBJ1-5; the TRBD1 assignment by TCRdb is unverifiable without DNA. The CDR3 is made up of 14 amino acids. Germline V gene lookup returns CDR1 SGHVS and CDR2 FQNEAQ. CDR3 residues: CASSPDRVNQPQHF. The full variable domain, completed using reference TRBV7-8 and TRBJ1-5, is GAGVSQSPRYKVAKRGQDVALRCDPISGHVSLFWYQQALGQGPEFLTYFQNEAQLDKSGLPSDRFFAERPEGSVSTLKIQRTQQEDSAVYLCASSPDRVNQPQHFGDGTRLSIL.

The chain combines TRBV20-1 with TRBJ2-1; TCRdb calls TRBD1, which cannot be checked without DNA. The CDR3 length is 13 residues. Per germline, CDR1 DFQATT and CDR2 SNEGSKA (reference sequence). Here the CDR3 reads CSARVPGDSEQFF.

The chain joins TRBV29-1 to TRBJ2-4; TCRdb selects TRBD1, and the lack of DNA leaves this call unchecked. This CDR3 is built from 13 residues. The germline V gene has CDR1 SQVTM and CDR2 ANQGSEA. The CDR3 reads CSVGGTGENIQYF.

The J gene is TRBJ2-3, the V gene TRBV3-1; TCRdb's D gene call, TRBD1, goes unchecked for lack of DNA. The germline V gene encodes CDR1 LGHDT and CDR2 YNNKEL (reference sequence). The CDR3 sequence is 14 residues long. The CDR3 protein is CASSQRGGRNTQYF.

V usage is TRBV5-1 and J usage is TRBJ2-1; TCRdb picks TRBD1, but there is no DNA to check that call. The germline V gene encodes CDR1 SGHRS and CDR2 YFSETQ. The CDR3 covers 15 residues. The CDR3 spells CASSFIGQGYNEQFF.

V is TRBV7-2 and J is TRBJ2-1; the TCRdb call, TRBD1, lacks DNA for checking. CDR3 size: 15 residues. CDR1 SGHTA and CDR2 FQGNSA come from the germline V gene. The CDR3 region is CASSQPGQGDTEQFF.

The chain recombines TRBV20-1 with TRBJ2-3; the TCRdb D gene call, TRBD1, has no DNA to confirm it. CDR1 is DFQATT and CDR2 is SNEGSKA in the germline V gene (reference sequence). This CDR3 comprises 15 residues. The CDR3 region is CSAQTGGKGTDTQYF.

The chain couples TRBV6-4 to TRBJ2-1. CDR1 is MRHNA, CDR2 SNTAGT, per germline. The CDR3 has 14 amino acids. CDR3 residues: CASSEGGSYNEQFF.

The rearrangement links TRBV20-1 to TRBJ2-5; lacking DNA, the TRBD1 call made by TCRdb goes unchecked. CDR3 length: 18 amino acids. Germline V lookup: CDR1 DFQATT, CDR2 SNEGSKA (reference sequence). CDR3 in amino acids: CSARGGTQTGEKQETQYF.